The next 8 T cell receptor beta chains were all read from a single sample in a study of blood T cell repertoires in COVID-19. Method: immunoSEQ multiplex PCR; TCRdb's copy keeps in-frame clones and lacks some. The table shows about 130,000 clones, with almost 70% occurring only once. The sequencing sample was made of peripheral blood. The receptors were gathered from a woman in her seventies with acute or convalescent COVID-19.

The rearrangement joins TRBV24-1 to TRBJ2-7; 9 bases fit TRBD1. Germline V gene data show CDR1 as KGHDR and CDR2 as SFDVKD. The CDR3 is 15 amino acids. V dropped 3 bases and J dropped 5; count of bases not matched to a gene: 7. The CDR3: CATSDGNRGPNEQYF. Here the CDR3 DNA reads TGTGCCACCAGTGATGGTAACAGGGGGCCCAACGAGCAGTACTTC.

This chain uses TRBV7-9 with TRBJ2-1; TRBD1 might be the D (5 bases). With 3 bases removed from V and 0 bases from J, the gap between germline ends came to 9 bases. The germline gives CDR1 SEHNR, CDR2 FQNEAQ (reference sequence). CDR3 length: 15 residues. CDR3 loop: CASSLGHNSYNEQFF. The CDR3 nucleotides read TGTGCCAGCAGCTTGGGGCACAACTCCTACAATGAGCAGTTCTTC.

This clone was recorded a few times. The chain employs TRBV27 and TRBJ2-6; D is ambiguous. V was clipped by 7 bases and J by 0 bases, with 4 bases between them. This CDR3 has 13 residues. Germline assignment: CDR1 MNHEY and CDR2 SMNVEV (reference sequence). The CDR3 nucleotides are TGTGCCAGCATCAGCTCTGGGGCCAACGTCCTGACTTTC. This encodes CASISSGANVLTF.

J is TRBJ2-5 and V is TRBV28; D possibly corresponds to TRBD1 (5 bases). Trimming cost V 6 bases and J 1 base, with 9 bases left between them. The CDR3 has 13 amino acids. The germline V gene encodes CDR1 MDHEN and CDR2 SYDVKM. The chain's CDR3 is CASRTVLQETQYF. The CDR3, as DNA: TGTGCCAGCAGGACAGTGCTCCAAGAGACCCAGTACTTC.

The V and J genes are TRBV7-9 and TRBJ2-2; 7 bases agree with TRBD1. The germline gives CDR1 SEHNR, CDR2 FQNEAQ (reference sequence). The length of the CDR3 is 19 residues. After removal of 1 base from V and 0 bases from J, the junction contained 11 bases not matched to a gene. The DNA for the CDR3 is TGTGCCAGCAGCTTAGACCGGACAGGCGCGGCTACGAACACCGGGGAGCTGTTTTTT. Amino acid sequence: CASSLDRTGAATNTGELFF.

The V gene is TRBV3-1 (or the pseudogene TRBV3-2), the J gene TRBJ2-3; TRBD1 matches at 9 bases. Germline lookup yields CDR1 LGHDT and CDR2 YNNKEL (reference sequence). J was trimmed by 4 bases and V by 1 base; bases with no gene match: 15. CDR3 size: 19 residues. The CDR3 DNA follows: TGTGCCAGCAGCCAAGTAGGATTCCTAGGACAGGGGTTGTCAGATACGCAGTATTTT. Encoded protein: CASSQVGFLGQGLSDTQYF.

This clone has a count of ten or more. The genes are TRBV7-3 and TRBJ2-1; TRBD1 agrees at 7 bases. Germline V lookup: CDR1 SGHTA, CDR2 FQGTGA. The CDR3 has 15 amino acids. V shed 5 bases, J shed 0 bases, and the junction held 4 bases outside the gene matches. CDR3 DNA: TGTGCCAGCAGCGAACAGGGGTCCTCCTACAATGAGCAGTTCTTC. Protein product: CASSEQGSSYNEQFF.

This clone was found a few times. The CDR3 bases are TGTGCCAGCAGCCCTCGGGGCGGGGGGGCCCACGAGCAGTACTTC. This encodes CASSPRGGGAHEQYF. The chain combines TRBV9 with TRBJ2-7, with 9 bases fitting TRBD2. This CDR3 has 15 residues. Trimming cost V 4 bases and J 5 bases; bases outside gene matches: 10. Looked up from germline, CDR1 is SGDLS and CDR2 is YYNGEE.